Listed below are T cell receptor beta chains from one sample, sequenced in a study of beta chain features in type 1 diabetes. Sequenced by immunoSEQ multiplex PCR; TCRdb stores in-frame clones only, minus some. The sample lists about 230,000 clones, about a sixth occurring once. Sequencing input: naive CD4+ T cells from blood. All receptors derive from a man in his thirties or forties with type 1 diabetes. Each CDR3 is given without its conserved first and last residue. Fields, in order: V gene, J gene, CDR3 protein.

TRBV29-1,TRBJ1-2,SATGTGWYGYT
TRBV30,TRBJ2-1,AWRETGDPSSYNEQF
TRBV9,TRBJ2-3,ASSFEGLAGGDTQY
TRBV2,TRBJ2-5,ASTRGYQETQY
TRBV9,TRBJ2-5,ASSPGTRLLRETQY
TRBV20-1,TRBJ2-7,SASFLEQY
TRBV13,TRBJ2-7,ASSDHSYEQY
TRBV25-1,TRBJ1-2,ASSESPYVGSYGYT
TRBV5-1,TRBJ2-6,ASSQGAGANVLT
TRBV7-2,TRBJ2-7,ASSLGRAGTYEQY
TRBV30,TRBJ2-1,AWRPDNEQF
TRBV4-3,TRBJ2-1,ASSPEMAATNEQF
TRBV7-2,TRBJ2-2,ASRDLKNTGELF
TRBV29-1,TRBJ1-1,SVGRQLNTEAF
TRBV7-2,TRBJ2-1,ASSLAWAGQF
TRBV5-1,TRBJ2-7,ASNLQGSYEQY
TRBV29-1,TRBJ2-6,SVEGAFSGANVLT
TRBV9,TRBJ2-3,ASSLEGTRSDTQY
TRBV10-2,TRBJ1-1,ASSDTGGTEAF
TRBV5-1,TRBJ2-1,ASSLGTSSDEQF
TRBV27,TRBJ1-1,ASSLLDSLNTEAF
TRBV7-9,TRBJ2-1,ASSSVAGVDLNEQF
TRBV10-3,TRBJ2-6,AISESVGSGANVLT
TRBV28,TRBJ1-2,ASSSGSPGYT
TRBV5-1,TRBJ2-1,ASSFSGGTYNEQF
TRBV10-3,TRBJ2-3,AISGEGKASTDTQY
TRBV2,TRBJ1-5,ASSVDQPQH
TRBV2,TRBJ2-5,ASSGETQY
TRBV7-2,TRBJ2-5,ASSQVARETQY
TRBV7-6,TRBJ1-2,ASSFGTDTYGYT
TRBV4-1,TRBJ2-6,ASSTRISGANVLT
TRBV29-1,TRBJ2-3,SVSSGASTDTQY
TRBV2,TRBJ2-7,ASKGTGLTYEQY
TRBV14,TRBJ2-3,ASSQGGLTDTQY
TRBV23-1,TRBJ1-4,ASAERGSNEKLF
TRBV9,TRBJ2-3,ASSVGLAGALDTQY
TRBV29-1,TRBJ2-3,SVQRHTSTDTQY
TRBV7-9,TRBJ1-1,ASSFNSGEAF
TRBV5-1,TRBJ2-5,ASSLGVGVQETQY
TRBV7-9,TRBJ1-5,AWGTGNQPQH
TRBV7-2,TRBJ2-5,ASSVDRAETQY
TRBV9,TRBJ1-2,ASSVDPNYGYT
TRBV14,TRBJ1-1,ASSDRGRRMEAF
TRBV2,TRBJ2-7,ASSESATTYEQY
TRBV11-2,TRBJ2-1,ASSSYRGRSDNEQF
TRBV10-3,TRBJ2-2,AISETSGRELF
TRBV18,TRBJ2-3,ASSPSGASTDTQY
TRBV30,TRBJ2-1,AWSRSGTLLNEQF
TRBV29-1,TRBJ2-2,SVVRQGPYTGELF
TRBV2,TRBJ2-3,ASISTERDTQY
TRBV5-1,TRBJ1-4,ASSLGQNEKLF
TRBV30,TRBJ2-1,AWSDPGPF
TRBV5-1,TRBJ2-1,ASSLALGANYNEQF
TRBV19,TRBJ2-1,ASRGLAGNEQF